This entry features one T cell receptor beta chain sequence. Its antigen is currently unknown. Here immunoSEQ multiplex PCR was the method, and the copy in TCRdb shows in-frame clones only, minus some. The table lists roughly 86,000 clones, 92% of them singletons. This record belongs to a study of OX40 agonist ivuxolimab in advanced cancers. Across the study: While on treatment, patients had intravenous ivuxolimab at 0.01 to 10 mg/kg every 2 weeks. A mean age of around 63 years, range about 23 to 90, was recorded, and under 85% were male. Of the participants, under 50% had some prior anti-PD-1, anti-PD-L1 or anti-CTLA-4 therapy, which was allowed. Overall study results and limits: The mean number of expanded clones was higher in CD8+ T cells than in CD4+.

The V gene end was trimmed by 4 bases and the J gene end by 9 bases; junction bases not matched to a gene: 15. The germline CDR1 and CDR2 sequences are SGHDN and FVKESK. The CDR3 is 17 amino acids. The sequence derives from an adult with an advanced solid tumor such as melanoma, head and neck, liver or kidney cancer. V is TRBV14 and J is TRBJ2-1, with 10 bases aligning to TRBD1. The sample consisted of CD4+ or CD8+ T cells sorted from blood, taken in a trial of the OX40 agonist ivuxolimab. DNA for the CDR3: TGTGCCAGCAGCCCCTCAGTCGGGGGACAGGGGTTGGGTGAGCAGTTCTTC. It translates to CASSPSVGGQGLGEQFF.